The clone carrying this TCR beta chain was seen a handful of times. Germline CDR1 reads SNHLY; CDR2 reads FYNNEI. Trimming shortened V by 6 bases and J by 0 bases, and 9 bases separated the two germline ends. The CDR3 is 14 amino acids. The data belong to a study of early T cells in non-severe SARS-CoV-2 infection. Across the whole study: The sequenced material was bulk RNA from unsorted whole blood, and its chains were unpaired.

Individual cDNA molecules carried attached unique molecular identifiers. A single record per CDR3 protein comes from TCRdb applying MiXCR to the 5' RACE reads. The table includes 100,000 to 120,000 distinct CDR3 sequences, roughly 12% detected once. The V gene is TRBV2, the J gene TRBJ1-5; possibly TRBD1 for D (6 bases). Sequences were derived from whole blood, sampled at baseline. The TCR comes from an adult who was a healthcare worker with PCR-confirmed SARS-CoV-2 infection or an uninfected control (not recorded which). This chain's CDR3 is CASRTGYSNQPQHF. CDR3 nucleotide sequence: TGTGCCAGCAGGACAGGATATAGCAATCAGCCCCAGCATTTT.